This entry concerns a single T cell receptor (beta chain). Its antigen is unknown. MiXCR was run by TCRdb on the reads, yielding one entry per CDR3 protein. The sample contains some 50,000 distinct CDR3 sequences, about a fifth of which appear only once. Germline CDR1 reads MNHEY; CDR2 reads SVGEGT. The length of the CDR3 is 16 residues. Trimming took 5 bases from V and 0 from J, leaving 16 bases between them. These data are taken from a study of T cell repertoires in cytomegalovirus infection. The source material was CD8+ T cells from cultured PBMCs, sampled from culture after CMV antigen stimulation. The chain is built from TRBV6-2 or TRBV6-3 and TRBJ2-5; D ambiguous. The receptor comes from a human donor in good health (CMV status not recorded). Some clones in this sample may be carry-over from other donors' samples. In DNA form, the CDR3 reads TGTGCCAGCAGTCCCCCCGGCTCGGCGTACCAAGAGACCCAGTACTTC. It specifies CASSPPGSAYQETQYF.